The text below deals with one T cell receptor beta chain. What it recognizes is unknown. Sequencing used cDNA as its template, made by extracting RNA and reverse transcribing it. Produced via immunoSEQ multiplex PCR; TCRdb's table is partial and in-frame only. The sample shows 150,000 to 200,000 clones, about three fifths of them seen only once. This entry belongs to a study of CD8+ T cells in alopecia areata. General study points: Mice showed TCR sharing more clearly than patients did, possibly owing to HLA.

The treatment here: oral pan-JAK inhibitor, 5-10 mg twice daily. The material sequenced was CD4+ T cells sorted from blood, taken around week 50, from a patient treated with tofacitinib. This receptor was obtained from a human donor with alopecia areata.

CDR3 DNA: TGCAGCGTTGAAGAAGGTCCCACTGAAGCTTTCTTT. Protein product: CSVEEGPTEAFF. The chain combines TRBV29-1 with TRBJ1-1; D unclear. The CDR3 length is 12 residues. The germline V gene encodes CDR1 SQVTM and CDR2 ANQGSEA. V was clipped by 0 bases and J by 4 bases, with 6 bases between them.